These T cell receptor beta chains were read from a single sample in a study of identical twins' blood T cells. In TCRdb, the 5' RACE reads were re-called with MiXCR into one record per CDR3 protein. The sample has fewer than 450,000 distinct CDR3 sequences, 25% to 35% seen once. The sample taken for sequencing was PBMCs. The receptor source for this set is a woman aged 18-49 years in good health. Both conserved end residues are part of each CDR3. Each record gives: D gene, clone size, J gene, V gene, CDR3 protein, CDR3 DNA. The D gene is left open where the match is weak. Clone size is stated in some rows and not others, as once, few, many or a class when expanded.

D: .
size: few
J: TRBJ2-1
V: TRBV7-9
CDR3: CASSFATLRGEQFF
DNA: TGTGCCAGCAGTTTTGCCACCCTTAGGGGTGAGCAGTTCTTC

D: TRBD2
size: few
J: TRBJ2-3
V: TRBV6-6
CDR3: CASSYGGGGASSTDTQYF
DNA: TGTGCCAGCAGTTACGGTGGCGGGGGGGCCTCTAGCACAGATACGCAGTATTTT

D: .
size: .
J: TRBJ1-3
V: TRBV2
CDR3: CASSERAYASGNTIYF
DNA: TGTGCCAGCAGTGAAAGGGCCTATGCCTCTGGAAACACCATATATTTT

D: .
size: .
J: TRBJ2-3
V: TRBV7-8
CDR3: CARSLAWDRQYF
DNA: TGTGCCAGAAGCTTAGCATGGGACCGCCAGTATTTT

D: TRBD2
size: .
J: TRBJ2-3
V: TRBV5-1
CDR3: CASSGGSGRTDTQYF
DNA: TGCGCCAGCAGCGGCGGGAGTGGGAGGACAGATACGCAGTATTTT

D: TRBD1
size: medium-sized
J: TRBJ1-1
V: TRBV20-1
CDR3: CSARGKGAVNTEAFF
DNA: TGCAGTGCTAGAGGGAAGGGGGCCGTGAACACTGAAGCTTTCTTT

D: .
size: .
J: TRBJ1-2
V: TRBV20-1
CDR3: CSGGGHEGYGYTF
DNA: TGCAGCGGAGGGGGTCATGAAGGCTATGGCTACACCTTC

D: .
size: few
J: TRBJ1-1
V: TRBV20-1
CDR3: CSARGPADATEAFF
DNA: TGCAGTGCTAGGGGGCCGGCGGACGCAACTGAAGCTTTCTTT

D: .
size: few
J: TRBJ2-2
V: TRBV30
CDR3: CASYTGELFF
DNA: TGTGCCTCGTACACCGGGGAGCTGTTTTTT

D: TRBD1
size: .
J: TRBJ1-2
V: TRBV29-1
CDR3: CSVEEAGQGARKGYTF
DNA: TGCAGCGTTGAAGAAGCAGGACAGGGGGCGCGAAAGGGCTACACCTTC

D: TRBD1
size: few
J: TRBJ2-7
V: TRBV19
CDR3: CASSFGQGNVYEQYF
DNA: TGTGCCAGTAGTTTCGGACAGGGAAATGTGTACGAGCAGTACTTC

D: .
size: many
J: TRBJ1-1
V: TRBV29-1
CDR3: CSVATKWDTEAFF
DNA: TGCAGCGTCGCAACCAAATGGGACACTGAAGCTTTCTTT

D: .
size: .
J: TRBJ1-1
V: TRBV20-1
CDR3: CSARQLMNTEAFF
DNA: TGCAGTGCGAGACAGCTTATGAACACTGAAGCTTTCTTT

D: .
size: few
J: TRBJ1-1
V: TRBV6-5
CDR3: CASSAFTGGRGTEAFF
DNA: TGTGCCAGCAGTGCGTTCACCGGGGGTCGCGGCACTGAAGCTTTCTTT

D: TRBD1
size: .
J: TRBJ2-3
V: TRBV19
CDR3: CASSARQGSTDTQYF
DNA: TGTGCCAGTAGTGCTCGACAGGGAAGCACAGATACGCAGTATTTT

D: TRBD2
size: .
J: TRBJ2-1
V: TRBV29-1
CDR3: CSPTTSGAYNEQFF
DNA: TGCAGCCCCACAACTAGCGGTGCCTACAATGAGCAGTTCTTC

D: .
size: .
J: TRBJ1-1
V: TRBV3-1
CDR3: CASSQWGNGNTEAFF
DNA: TGTGCCAGCAGCCAATGGGGTAACGGGAACACTGAAGCTTTCTTT

D: .
size: .
J: TRBJ1-1
V: TRBV4-1
CDR3: CASSGRRETEAFF
DNA: TGCGCCAGCAGCGGCCGACGGGAAACTGAAGCTTTCTTT

D: .
size: few
J: TRBJ1-5
V: TRBV10-3
CDR3: CAISAPNQPQHF
DNA: TGTGCCATCAGTGCGCCCAATCAGCCCCAGCATTTT

D: .
size: .
J: TRBJ1-2
V: TRBV3-1
CDR3: CASSNTSRAINGYTF
DNA: TGTGCCAGCAGTAACACCTCCAGGGCGATTAATGGCTACACCTTC

D: .
size: few
J: TRBJ1-2
V: TRBV4-1
CDR3: CASSPQSTDLYGYTF
DNA: TGCGCCAGCAGCCCCCAATCGACAGACTTATATGGCTACACCTTC

D: .
size: few
J: TRBJ2-1
V: TRBV20-1
CDR3: CSARALYNEQFF
DNA: TGCAGTGCTAGAGCCCTTTACAATGAGCAGTTCTTC

D: TRBD1
size: .
J: TRBJ2-3
V: TRBV20-1
CDR3: CSADPGTDAQYF
DNA: TGCAGTGCTGACCCAGGGACAGATGCGCAGTATTTT

D: .
size: few
J: TRBJ1-4
V: TRBV19
CDR3: CASSIGVEKLFF
DNA: TGTGCCAGTAGTATCGGGGTTGAAAAACTGTTTTTT

D: TRBD1
size: many
J: TRBJ1-1
V: TRBV11-2
CDR3: CASIQGTLHTEAFF
DNA: TGTGCCAGCATACAGGGGACCTTACATACTGAAGCTTTCTTT

D: .
size: .
J: TRBJ1-2
V: TRBV29-1
CDR3: CSVKTGSHGYTF
DNA: TGCAGCGTTAAGACAGGATCCCATGGCTACACCTTC

D: TRBD2
size: .
J: TRBJ2-1
V: TRBV20-1
CDR3: CSATGLALSSYNEQFF
DNA: TGCAGTGCGACGGGACTAGCTCTGAGCTCCTACAATGAGCAGTTCTTC

D: TRBD1
size: .
J: TRBJ2-3
V: TRBV12-3/TRBV12-4
CDR3: CASSRQGATSTDTQYF
DNA: TGTGCCAGCAGTCGACAGGGGGCGACTAGCACAGATACGCAGTATTTT

D: .
size: .
J: TRBJ2-2
V: TRBV29-1
CDR3: CSVEGETSPGELFF
DNA: TGCAGCGTTGAAGGTGAAACTAGCCCCGGGGAGCTGTTTTTT

D: TRBD1
size: .
J: TRBJ1-5
V: TRBV20-1
CDR3: CSVPDRSGAGDQPQHF
DNA: TGCAGTGTCCCGGACAGGTCAGGAGCGGGGGATCAGCCCCAGCATTTT

D: TRBD1
size: .
J: TRBJ2-3
V: TRBV19
CDR3: CASSIGGTGWDTQYF
DNA: TGTGCCAGTAGTATTGGAGGGACAGGGTGGGATACGCAGTATTTT

D: TRBD1
size: .
J: TRBJ1-3
V: TRBV27
CDR3: CASSLGAGGGNTIYF
DNA: TGTGCCAGCAGTTTAGGGGCAGGGGGTGGAAACACCATATATTTT

D: .
size: many
J: TRBJ2-7
V: TRBV5-1
CDR3: CASSSRYEQYF
DNA: TGCGCCAGCAGCTCCCGTTACGAGCAGTACTTC

D: .
size: .
J: TRBJ2-2
V: TRBV13
CDR3: CASSFLGPYTGELFF
DNA: TGTGCCAGCAGCTTCCTGGGACCATACACCGGGGAGCTGTTTTTT

D: .
size: many
J: TRBJ1-1
V: TRBV29-1
CDR3: CSVYGTGLSQIRGEAFF
DNA: TGCAGCGTTTACGGGACCGGACTCTCGCAAATTAGGGGTGAAGCTTTCTTT

D: TRBD1
size: many
J: TRBJ2-7
V: TRBV11-2
CDR3: CASSLGTASYEQYF
DNA: TGTGCCAGCAGCTTGGGGACAGCTTCCTACGAGCAGTACTTC

D: .
size: .
J: TRBJ2-7
V: TRBV29-1
CDR3: CSVEYLKGRVEQYF
DNA: TGCAGCGTTGAATATCTTAAGGGCAGAGTCGAGCAGTACTTC

D: .
size: .
J: TRBJ1-2
V: TRBV9
CDR3: CASSPALLDYGYTF
DNA: TGTGCCAGCAGCCCGGCCTTACTCGACTATGGCTACACCTTC

D: .
size: once
J: TRBJ2-1
V: TRBV7-9
CDR3: CASSPGKQVSLGYEQFF
DNA: TGTGCCAGCAGCCCTGGGAAACAGGTGTCCCTCGGCTATGAGCAGTTCTTC

D: .
size: many
J: TRBJ2-2
V: TRBV5-6
CDR3: CASKLWGTGELFF
DNA: TGTGCCAGTAAGCTGTGGGGGACCGGGGAGCTGTTTTTT

D: .
size: few
J: TRBJ1-1
V: TRBV4-2
CDR3: CASSPGAQGDTEAFF
DNA: TGTGCCAGCAGCCCAGGGGCACAGGGTGACACTGAAGCTTTCTTT

D: TRBD1
size: few
J: TRBJ1-2
V: TRBV5-1
CDR3: CASSTDRGRQGYGYTF
DNA: TGCGCCAGCAGCACGGACAGGGGGCGTCAAGGCTATGGCTACACCTTC

D: .
size: many
J: TRBJ1-1
V: TRBV6-1
CDR3: CAGVLRANTEAFF
DNA: TGTGCTGGGGTACTACGTGCGAACACTGAAGCTTTCTTT

D: TRBD1
size: .
J: TRBJ1-1
V: TRBV6-6
CDR3: CASSQTPGGGTEAFF
DNA: TGTGCCAGCAGTCAGACCCCAGGGGGAGGTACTGAAGCTTTCTTT

D: .
size: few
J: TRBJ2-1
V: TRBV10-3
CDR3: CAPEGHEQFF
DNA: TGTGCCCCAGAGGGGCATGAGCAGTTCTTC